These 13 T cell receptor beta chains originate from one sample sequenced in a study of T cell responses to AZD1222 COVID-19 vaccine. The protocol was immunoSEQ multiplex PCR, while the TCRdb copy is restricted to in-frame clones and leaves out a portion. The table records around 78,000 clones, 85% to 95% of them present only once. The sample in question was peripheral blood, obtained on day 0 of MenACWY control vaccination. These TCRs come from an adult in good health.

The J gene is TRBJ2-7, the V gene TRBV11-2; 9 bases line up with TRBD2. Per germline, CDR1 SGHAT and CDR2 FQNNGV. Losses at the gene ends were 5 bases for V and 2 bases for J; bases not matched to a gene: 7. CDR3 length equals 15 residues. In DNA form, the CDR3 reads TGTGCCAGCAGCCTATATAGCGGGGGTACCTACGAGCAGTACTTC. Translating gives CASSLYSGGTYEQYF.

The gene calls are TRBV7-6 and TRBJ2-1; D not resolved. V lost 7 bases, J lost 9 bases, and 25 bases lay in between. Germline CDR1 and CDR2: SGHVS and FNYEAQ. This CDR3 has 16 residues. CDR3 protein: CASTLNRAPTPGEQFF. The CDR3 nucleotides are TGTGCCAGCACCCTTAACCGGGCCCCCACTCCCGGTGAGCAGTTCTTC.

The chain is built from TRBV28 and TRBJ1-2; D is uncertain. V gave up 3 bases and J gave up 1 base, with 12 bases separating them. The CDR3 covers 15 residues. CDR1 and CDR2 from the germline V gene are MDHEN and SYDVKM. The DNA of the CDR3 is TGTGCCAGCAGTTTTGAGGGTTTCAATAACTATGGCTACACCTTC. It encodes CASSFEGFNNYGYTF.

V usage is TRBV5-4 and J usage is TRBJ1-1, with TRBD1 as a possible D gene (5 bases). Deletions cut 10 bases from V and 5 bases from J, with 12 bases between. The length of the CDR3 is 11 residues. Per the germline V gene, CDR1 is SGHNT and CDR2 is YYREEE (reference sequence). The CDR3, as DNA: TGTGCCTCTCAGCAGGGTACTGAAGCTTTCTTT. It codes for CASQQGTEAFF.

This clone was counted a few times. The chain joins TRBV2 to TRBJ1-4, with D unclear. The CDR3 covers 16 residues. CDR1 is SNHLY, CDR2 FYNNEI, per germline. V dropped 0 bases and J dropped 5 bases, with 13 bases sitting between them. The chain's CDR3 is CASSEARWIRNEKLFF. The CDR3 DNA sequence: TGTGCCAGCAGTGAAGCGCGGTGGATAAGAAATGAAAAACTGTTTTTT.

This clone has just one count. The chain combines TRBV4-3 with TRBJ2-2; the D is unclear. Germline CDR1 and CDR2: LGHNA and YSLEER. Deletions cut 0 bases from V and 5 bases from J, with 7 bases between. This CDR3 has 14 amino acids. CDR3 in amino acids: CASSQDRATGELFF. The CDR3 nucleotides read TGCGCCAGCAGCCAAGATCGGGCGACCGGGGAGCTGTTTTTT.

J is TRBJ2-7 and V is TRBV13; TRBD1 might be the D (5 bases). The CDR3 consists of 14 residues. Trimming took off 8 bases at V and 4 bases at J, with 18 bases between the two ends. CDR1 and CDR2 (germline): PRHDT, FYEKMQ (reference sequence). The CDR3 sequence: CASSLQASGYEQYF. The DNA for the CDR3 is TGTGCCAGCTCACTACAGGCCTCCGGGTACGAGCAGTACTTC. The whole variable domain, filled in from reference TRBV13 and TRBJ2-7, reads AAGVIQSPRHLIKEKRETATLKCYPIPRHDTVYWYQQGPGQDPQFLISFYEKMQSDKGSIPDRFSAQQFSDYHSELNMSSLELGDSALYFCASSLQASGYEQYFGPGTRLTVT.

This rearrangement joins TRBV3-1 (or the pseudogene TRBV3-2) to TRBJ1-4; no clear D gene. Trimming stripped 0 bases from V and 2 bases from J, with 13 bases between. This CDR3 is 17 amino acids long. Per the germline V gene, CDR1 is LGHDT and CDR2 is YNNKEL (reference sequence). The CDR3, as DNA: TGTGCCAGCAGCCAAGATCCCCCTCGGTCGACTAATGAAAAACTGTTTTTT. Translation gives CASSQDPPRSTNEKLFF.

The rearrangement uses TRBV2 and TRBJ2-7, with 7 bases identical to TRBD2. V lost 3 bases to trimming and J lost 0 bases; unmatched junction nucleotides: 8. The CDR3 totals 16 residues. Per the germline V gene, CDR1 is SNHLY and CDR2 is FYNNEI. Written as DNA, the CDR3 is TGTGCCAGCAGTGAGGGGGGGTGGGTAGCCTCCTACGAGCAGTACTTC. Protein: CASSEGGWVASYEQYF.

V and J are TRBV7-6 and TRBJ2-2; 10 nucleotides line up with TRBD1. Germline CDR1 and CDR2: SGHVS and FNYEAQ. V lost 5 bases, J lost 6 bases, and 9 bases stayed unmatched. This CDR3 comprises 16 residues. CDR3 in amino acids: CASSLKPGQGSGELFF. For the CDR3, the DNA is TGTGCCAGCAGCCTAAAGCCGGGACAGGGGTCCGGGGAGCTGTTTTTT.

The chain recombines TRBV27 with TRBJ2-1; D gene uncertain. The CDR3 length is 13 residues. The V end lost 5 bases, the J end lost 6 bases, and 11 bases lay between the germline ends. Germline values: CDR1 MNHEY, CDR2 SMNVEV (reference sequence). Written as DNA, the CDR3 is TGTGCCAGCAGTGAGCAGCCCATCAATGAGCAGTTCTTC. It specifies CASSEQPINEQFF.

The chain has TRBV10-3 and TRBJ1-2, with D possibly being TRBD1 (5 bases). Trimming cost V 11 bases and J 2 bases, with 12 bases left between them. The germline gives CDR1 ENHRY, CDR2 SYGVKD. The CDR3 extends over 12 amino acids. CDR3 sequence (DNA): TGTGCCGCCCGGGACGGGAACTATGGCTACACCTTC. This codes for CAARDGNYGYTF.

The V gene is TRBV28, the J gene TRBJ1-1; 8 bases match TRBD1. The V and J ends lost 6 bases and 3 bases, in that order; junction bases with no gene match: 6. The CDR3 runs to 14 residues. Germline lookup yields CDR1 MDHEN and CDR2 SYDVKM. The CDR3 sequence: CASRKGQDYTEAFF. CDR3 bases: TGTGCCAGCAGAAAGGGACAGGATTACACTGAAGCTTTCTTT.